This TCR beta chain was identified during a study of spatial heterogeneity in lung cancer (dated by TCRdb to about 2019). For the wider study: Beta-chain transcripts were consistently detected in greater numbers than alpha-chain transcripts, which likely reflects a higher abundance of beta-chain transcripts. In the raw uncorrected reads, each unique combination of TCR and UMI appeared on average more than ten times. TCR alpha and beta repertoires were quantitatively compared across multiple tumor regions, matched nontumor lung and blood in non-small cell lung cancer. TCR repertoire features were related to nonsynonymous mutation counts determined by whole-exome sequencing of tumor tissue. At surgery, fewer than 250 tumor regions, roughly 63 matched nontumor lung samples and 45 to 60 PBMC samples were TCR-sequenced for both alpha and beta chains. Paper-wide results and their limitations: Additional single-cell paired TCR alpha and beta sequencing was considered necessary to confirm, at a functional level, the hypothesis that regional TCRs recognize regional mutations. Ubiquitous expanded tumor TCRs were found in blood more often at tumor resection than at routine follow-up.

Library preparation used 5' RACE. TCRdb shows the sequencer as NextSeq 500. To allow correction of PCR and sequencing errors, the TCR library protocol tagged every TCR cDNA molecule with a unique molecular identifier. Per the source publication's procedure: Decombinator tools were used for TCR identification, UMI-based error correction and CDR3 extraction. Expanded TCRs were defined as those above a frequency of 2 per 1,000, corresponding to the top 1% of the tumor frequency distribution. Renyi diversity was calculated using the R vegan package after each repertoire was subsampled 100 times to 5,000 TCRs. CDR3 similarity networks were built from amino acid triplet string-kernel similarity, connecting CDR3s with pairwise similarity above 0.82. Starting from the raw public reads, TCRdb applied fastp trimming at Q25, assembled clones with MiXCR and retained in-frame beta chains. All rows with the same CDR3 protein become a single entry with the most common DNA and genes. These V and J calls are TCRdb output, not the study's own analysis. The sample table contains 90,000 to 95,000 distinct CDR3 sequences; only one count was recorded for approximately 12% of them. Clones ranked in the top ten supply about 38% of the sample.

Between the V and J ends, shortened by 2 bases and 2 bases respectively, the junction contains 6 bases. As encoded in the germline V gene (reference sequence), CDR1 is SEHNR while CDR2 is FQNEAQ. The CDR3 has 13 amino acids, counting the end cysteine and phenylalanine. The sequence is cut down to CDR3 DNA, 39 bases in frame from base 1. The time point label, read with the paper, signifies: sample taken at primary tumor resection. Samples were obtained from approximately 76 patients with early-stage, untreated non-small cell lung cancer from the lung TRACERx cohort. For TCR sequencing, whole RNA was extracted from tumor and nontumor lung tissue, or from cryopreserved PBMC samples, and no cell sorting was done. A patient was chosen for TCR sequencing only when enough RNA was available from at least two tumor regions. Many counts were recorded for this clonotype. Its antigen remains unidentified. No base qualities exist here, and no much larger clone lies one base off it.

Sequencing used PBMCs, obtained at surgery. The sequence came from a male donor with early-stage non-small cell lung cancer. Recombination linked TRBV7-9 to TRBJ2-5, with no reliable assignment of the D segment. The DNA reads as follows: TGTGCCAGCAGCTTAACATTTCAAGAGACCCAGTACTTC. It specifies CASSLTFQETQYF.